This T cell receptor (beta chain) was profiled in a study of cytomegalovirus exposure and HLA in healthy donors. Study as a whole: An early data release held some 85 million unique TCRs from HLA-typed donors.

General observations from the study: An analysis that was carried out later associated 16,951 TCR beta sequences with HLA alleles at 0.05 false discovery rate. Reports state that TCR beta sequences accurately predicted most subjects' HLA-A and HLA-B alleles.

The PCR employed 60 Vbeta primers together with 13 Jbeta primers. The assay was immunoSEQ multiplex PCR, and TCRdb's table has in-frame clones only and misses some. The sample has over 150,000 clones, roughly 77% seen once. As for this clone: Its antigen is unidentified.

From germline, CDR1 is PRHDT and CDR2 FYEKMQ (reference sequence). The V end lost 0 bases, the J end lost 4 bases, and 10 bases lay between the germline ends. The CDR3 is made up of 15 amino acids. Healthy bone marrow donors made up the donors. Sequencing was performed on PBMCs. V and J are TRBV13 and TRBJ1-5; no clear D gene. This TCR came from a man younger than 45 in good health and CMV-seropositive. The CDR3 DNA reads TGTGCCAGCAGCTTAGGCCTACAGTCAAATCAGCCCCAGCATTTT. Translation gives CASSLGLQSNQPQHF. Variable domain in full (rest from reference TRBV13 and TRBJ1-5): AAGVIQSPRHLIKEKRETATLKCYPIPRHDTVYWYQQGPGQDPQFLISFYEKMQSDKGSIPDRFSAQQFSDYHSELNMSSLELGDSALYFCASSLGLQSNQPQHFGDGTRLSIL.